These 3 T cell receptor beta chains share one sample of origin, sequenced in a study of beta chain features in type 1 diabetes. Every bit of the isolated RNA underwent reverse transcription, so sequencing read expressed TCRB transcripts. Using immunoSEQ multiplex PCR, the repertoire was profiled, and TCRdb retains in-frame clones only, with some absent. The data hold about 150,000 clones, with 9% to 10% observed a single time. The specimen was central memory CD4+ T cells from blood. Source of these receptors: a young woman in good health.

The chain uses TRBV5-1 and TRBJ1-1, with 8 nucleotides matching TRBD1. This CDR3 comprises 13 residues. Germline CDR1 SGHRS, CDR2 YFSETQ. The J segment lost 8 bases and the V segment lost 4 bases, leaving 7 bases of the junction unmatched. This CDR3 reads CASSPQTGEEAFF. CDR3 nucleotide sequence: TGCGCCAGCAGCCCCCAGACAGGGGAAGAAGCTTTCTTT.

The V and J genes are TRBV18 and TRBJ1-3; 8 bases agree with TRBD1. V lost 4 bases to trimming and J lost 4 bases; unmatched junction nucleotides: 9. Germline assignment: CDR1 KGHSH and CDR2 LQKENI. This CDR3 has 16 residues. CDR3 in DNA: TGTGCCAGCTCACATGCCCCCGGGACAGGAGGAAACACCATATATTTT. Amino acid sequence: CASSHAPGTGGNTIYF.

This rearrangement joins TRBV19 to TRBJ2-2; unclear D gene. The CDR3 is 13 amino acids. Trimming removed 4 bases at V and 5 bases at J, with 8 bases between. Germline V gene sequence: CDR1 LNHDA, CDR2 SQIVND (reference sequence). CDR3 in amino acids: CASSTFSTGELFF. CDR3 DNA sequence: TGTGCCAGTAGTACCTTTAGTACCGGGGAGCTGTTTTTT. The whole variable domain, filled in from reference TRBV19 and TRBJ2-2, reads DGGITQSPKYLFRKEGQNVTLSCEQNLNHDAMYWYRQDPGQGLRLIYYSQIVNDFQKGDIAEGYSVSREKKESFPLTVTSAQKNPTAFYLCASSTFSTGELFFGEGSRLTVL.